The 24 T cell receptor beta chains below all came from one sample that was sequenced in a study of radiotherapy plus CTLA-4 blockade in lung cancer. Measured with immunoSEQ multiplex PCR; TCRdb has only the in-frame clones, and not every one. The sample records 45,000 or so clones, more than 70% being singletons. This sample comprised peripheral blood, obtained from a patient treated with radiotherapy plus ipilimumab. Receptors were obtained from a human donor with non-small cell lung cancer whose response to radiotherapy plus ipilimumab could not be evaluated.

J is TRBJ2-3 and V is TRBV7-2, with 9 positions matching TRBD1. The germline gives CDR1 SGHTA, CDR2 FQGNSA. V shed 3 bases, J shed 4 bases, and the junction held 8 bases outside the gene matches. There are 16 residues in the CDR3. The CDR3 region is CASSLGPGQGADTQYF. DNA for the CDR3: TGTGCCAGCAGCTTGGGACCGGGACAGGGTGCAGATACGCAGTATTTT.

This rearrangement joins TRBV15 to TRBJ1-2, with a possible D match to TRBD1 (5 bases). Germline loops: CDR1 LNHNV, CDR2 YYDKDF (reference sequence). Trimming left V 0 bases short and J 4 bases short, with 15 bases between. The CDR3 is 16 residues long. In DNA, the CDR3 is TGTGCCACCAGCAGAGATCTGGCAGGGCGCGTCTATGGCTACACCTTC. This sequence encodes CATSRDLAGRVYGYTF.

V is TRBV5-1 and J is TRBJ2-3; 10 bases fit TRBD1. Germline V gene data show CDR1 as SGHRS and CDR2 as YFSETQ. The length of the CDR3 is 16 residues. V was clipped by 0 bases and J by 2 bases; unmatched bases: 3. In DNA, the CDR3 is TGCGCCAGCAGCTTGGGGGACAGGGGTTACACAGATACGCAGTATTTT. Translation: CASSLGDRGYTDTQYF.

The V and J genes are TRBV12-5 and TRBJ2-3; unclear D gene. There are 13 residues in the CDR3. The V end was cut by 5 bases, the J end by 1 base, with 7 bases between. Germline assignment: CDR1 LGHNT and CDR2 FRNRAP. This chain's CDR3 is CASGLTGTDTQYF. The CDR3 nucleotides are TGTGCTAGTGGTCTAACGGGCACAGATACGCAGTATTTT.

This chain uses TRBV4-3 with TRBJ1-6; D ambiguous. This CDR3 region has 18 residues. Per the germline V gene, CDR1 is LGHNA and CDR2 is YSLEER. V was trimmed by 0 bases and J by 5 bases, leaving 17 bases between them. CDR3 nucleotide sequence: TGCGCCAGCAGCCAAGATCTACCCTCGGGAGGGAATAATTCACCCCTCCACTTT. Protein product: CASSQDLPSGGNNSPLHF.

The V call is TRBV19, the J call TRBJ2-7; D is perhaps TRBD1 (6 bases). CDR3 length equals 14 residues. Germline V gene data show CDR1 as LNHDA and CDR2 as SQIVND (reference sequence). The V gene lost 6 bases and the J gene lost 1 base, with 13 bases spanning the gap. The CDR3 reads CASRPTGGSYEQYF. CDR3 DNA: TGTGCCAGTAGGCCGACAGGTGGGTCCTACGAGCAGTACTTC.

V is TRBV7-2 and J is TRBJ2-1; no definite D call. This CDR3 spans 12 amino acids. The V end lost 2 bases, the J end lost 10 bases, and 9 bases lay between the germline ends. Germline V lookup: CDR1 SGHTA, CDR2 FQGNSA. Written as DNA, the CDR3 is TGTGCCAGCAGCTTAAAGCCTGCGGAGCAGTTCTTC. This translates into CASSLKPAEQFF.

The CDR3 nucleotides are TGTGCCTCTCGGACAGGGGTGAGAACTGAAGCTTTCTTT. Protein: CASRTGVRTEAFF. V usage is TRBV6-1 and J usage is TRBJ1-1; 9 bases are shared with TRBD1. The CDR3 length is 13 residues. The germline gives CDR1 MNHNS, CDR2 SASEGT. V shed 11 bases, J shed 5 bases, and the junction held 9 bases outside the gene matches.

The gene calls are TRBV4-1 and TRBJ2-7; 7 bases are shared with TRBD2. CDR3 length equals 15 residues. V was pared by 4 bases and J by 1 base, with 7 bases of the junction left unmatched. CDR1 is MGHRA and CDR2 is YSYEKL in the germline V gene. CDR3 residues: CASSLGEGPSYEQYF. DNA of the CDR3: TGCGCCAGCAGCCTTGGGGAGGGGCCTTCCTACGAGCAGTACTTC.

The chain combines TRBV5-1 with TRBJ2-3, with TRBD2 identical over 11 bases. J gave up 2 bases and V 3 bases, and 8 bases lay outside the gene matches. In germline, CDR1 is SGHRS, CDR2 YFSETQ. The CDR3 is made up of 17 amino acids. The DNA of the CDR3 is TGCGCCAGCAGCTCCTTCCTAGCGGGAGGTCCCACAGATACGCAGTATTTT. Translated, it gives CASSSFLAGGPTDTQYF.

The table lists this clone with a count of one. V and J are TRBV9 and TRBJ2-5, with 7 nucleotides matching TRBD1. V trimming: 2 bases; J trimming: 5 bases; junction bases outside the gene matches: 6. The CDR3 sequence is 14 residues long. Germline CDR1 reads SGDLS; CDR2 reads YYNGEE. The CDR3 coding sequence is TGTGCCAGCAGCGTTGCGACAGGGATGGAGACCCAGTACTTC. Encoded protein: CASSVATGMETQYF.

Concerning this clone itself: The same CDR3 can be traced to other DNA sequences in this sample. The chain has TRBV15 and TRBJ2-2; 7 nucleotides match TRBD2. Per germline, CDR1 LNHNV and CDR2 YYDKDF (reference sequence). The CDR3 covers 15 residues. The J segment lost 6 bases and the V segment lost 3 bases, leaving 7 bases of the junction unmatched. DNA for the CDR3: TGTGCCACCAGCAGGCCCTCGGGGGGTTCCGGGGAGCTGTTTTTT. Protein product: CATSRPSGGSGELFF.

The chain is built from TRBV5-4 and TRBJ1-2, with TRBD1 as a possible D gene (6 bases). Trimming removed 5 bases at V and 4 bases at J, with 18 bases between. CDR3 length: 15 amino acids. CDR1 is SGHNT and CDR2 is YYREEE in the germline V gene (reference sequence). Here the CDR3 DNA reads TGTGCCAGCAGACCTCAGGGGTCTATGGGCTATGGCTACACCTTC. The encoded protein is CASRPQGSMGYGYTF.

This clone was detected only once. The chain recombines TRBV5-1 with TRBJ2-7; the match to TRBD2 covers 8 bases. V lost 4 bases, J lost 6 bases, and 6 bases stayed unmatched. This CDR3 is 13 amino acids long. Per the germline V gene, CDR1 is SGHRS and CDR2 is YFSETQ. In DNA form, the CDR3 reads TGCGCCAGCAGCATCGGACTAGCCGGCGAGCAGTACTTC. It specifies CASSIGLAGEQYF.

The gene calls are TRBV10-3 and TRBJ1-1, with D hard to call. Trimming removed 3 bases at V and 2 bases at J, with 7 bases between. The CDR3 runs to 13 residues. Germline CDR1 ENHRY, CDR2 SYGVKD. CDR3 amino acids: CAISERGNTEAFF. The CDR3 nucleotides read TGTGCCATCAGTGAAAGAGGAAACACTGAAGCTTTCTTT.

The V call is TRBV2, the J call TRBJ1-2; perhaps TRBD1 as D (5 bases). Germline CDR1 is SNHLY and CDR2 is FYNNEI. The CDR3 contains 13 residues. Trimming cost V 6 bases and J 8 bases, with 16 bases left between them. CDR3: CASSEPPGKGYTF. The CDR3 DNA reads TGTGCCAGCAGCGAACCCCCAGGGAAAGGCTACACCTTC.

This rearrangement joins TRBV6-5 to TRBJ2-5, with 7 bases matching TRBD1. J gave up 5 bases and V 5 bases, and 8 bases lay outside the gene matches. CDR3 size: 14 residues. The germline V gene encodes CDR1 MNHEY and CDR2 SVGAGI. The CDR3 DNA reads TGTGCCAGCAGTGCCCGGACAGGTAGGGAGACCCAGTACTTC. Translation: CASSARTGRETQYF.

This chain joins TRBV5-6 and TRBJ1-1, with 9 bases matching TRBD1. The CDR3 consists of 16 residues. V shed 2 bases and J 4 bases; nucleotides not matched to a gene: 9. Germline V lookup: CDR1 SGHDT, CDR2 YYEEEE. This CDR3 is CASSLRMRQGVTEAFF. The CDR3 DNA follows: TGTGCCAGCAGCTTACGAATGAGACAGGGGGTCACTGAAGCTTTCTTT.

V usage is TRBV7-9 and J usage is TRBJ2-5, with D hard to call. V was pared by 2 bases and J by 2 bases, with 6 bases between. The CDR3 runs to 13 residues. Germline lookup yields CDR1 SEHNR and CDR2 FQNEAQ (reference sequence). CDR3 nucleotides: TGTGCCAGCAGCTTACCTCCGCAAGAGACCCAGTACTTC. Its translation: CASSLPPQETQYF. Together with reference TRBV7-9 and TRBJ2-5, the CDR3 gives the full variable domain: DTGVSQNPRHKITKRGQNVTFRCDPISEHNRLYWYRQTLGQGPEFLTYFQNEAQLEKSRLLSDRFSAERPKGSFSTLEIQRTEQGDSAMYLCASSLPPQETQYFGPGTRLLVL.

The V and J genes are TRBV7-8 and TRBJ2-2, with 9 bases fitting TRBD1. The CDR3 has 15 residues. Germline V gene lookup returns CDR1 SGHVS and CDR2 FQNEAQ. Germline trimming cut 8 bases from V and 1 base from J; bases unmatched to any gene: 5. In DNA form, the CDR3 reads TGTGCCAGCCGACCGGGACAGGGGAACACCGGGGAGCTGTTTTTT. Translation: CASRPGQGNTGELFF.

This clone appeared once. This chain links TRBV11-3 with TRBJ2-7; D is possibly TRBD2 (6 bases). V lost 1 base, J lost 0 bases, and 13 bases lay in between. Germline CDR1 and CDR2: SGHNT and YENEEA. This CDR3 contains 16 residues. The CDR3 DNA sequence: TGTGCCAGCAGCTTAGGCGGGGCCTCTAGCTCCTACGAGCAGTACTTC. This translates into CASSLGGASSSYEQYF.

This chain joins TRBV28 and TRBJ1-1; D is possibly TRBD1 (6 bases). The CDR3 has 18 amino acids. Trimming removed 5 bases at V and 3 bases at J, with 25 bases between. Germline-derived CDR1 and CDR2 are MDHEN and SYDVKM. CDR3 bases: TGTGCCAGCAGTCCCAGGACAGATTATACTAAAGAGGACACTGAAGCTTTCTTT. It yields the protein CASSPRTDYTKEDTEAFF.

V gene TRBV28 combines with J gene TRBJ2-3; the D is unclear. Germline values: CDR1 MDHEN, CDR2 SYDVKM. V lost 6 bases and J 4 bases, leaving 8 bases between the germline ends. There are 12 residues in the CDR3. CDR3 protein: CASSPVADTQYF. CDR3 nucleotides: TGTGCCAGCAGCCCCGTCGCAGATACGCAGTATTTT.

The CDR3 here is CASGPTGIPPYEQYF. CDR3 bases: TGCGCCAGCGGACCGACAGGGATTCCACCCTACGAGCAGTACTTC. V usage is TRBV23-1 and J usage is TRBJ2-7, with 7 bases identical to TRBD1. TRBV23-1 is an ORF, and what it does is uncertain. This CDR3 has 15 amino acids. V lost 8 bases, J lost 2 bases, and 12 bases stayed unmatched.